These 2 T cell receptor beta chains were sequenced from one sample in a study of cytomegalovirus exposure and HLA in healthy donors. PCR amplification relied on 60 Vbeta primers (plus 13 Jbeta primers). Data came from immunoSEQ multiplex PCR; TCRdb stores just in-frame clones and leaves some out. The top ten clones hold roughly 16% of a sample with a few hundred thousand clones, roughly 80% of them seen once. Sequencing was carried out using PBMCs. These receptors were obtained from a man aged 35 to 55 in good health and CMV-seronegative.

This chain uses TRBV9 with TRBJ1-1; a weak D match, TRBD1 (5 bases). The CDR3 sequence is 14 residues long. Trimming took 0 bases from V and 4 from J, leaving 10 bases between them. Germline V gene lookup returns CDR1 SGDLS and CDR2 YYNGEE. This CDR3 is CASSVVGEATEAFF. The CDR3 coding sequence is TGTGCCAGCAGCGTAGTAGGGGAGGCCACTGAAGCTTTCTTT.

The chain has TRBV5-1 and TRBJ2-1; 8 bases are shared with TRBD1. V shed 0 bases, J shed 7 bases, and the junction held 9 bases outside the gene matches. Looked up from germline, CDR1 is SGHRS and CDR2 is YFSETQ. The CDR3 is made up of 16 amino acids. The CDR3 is CASSLVAGGDGNEQFF. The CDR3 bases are TGCGCCAGCAGCTTGGTAGCAGGGGGCGATGGGAATGAGCAGTTCTTC.